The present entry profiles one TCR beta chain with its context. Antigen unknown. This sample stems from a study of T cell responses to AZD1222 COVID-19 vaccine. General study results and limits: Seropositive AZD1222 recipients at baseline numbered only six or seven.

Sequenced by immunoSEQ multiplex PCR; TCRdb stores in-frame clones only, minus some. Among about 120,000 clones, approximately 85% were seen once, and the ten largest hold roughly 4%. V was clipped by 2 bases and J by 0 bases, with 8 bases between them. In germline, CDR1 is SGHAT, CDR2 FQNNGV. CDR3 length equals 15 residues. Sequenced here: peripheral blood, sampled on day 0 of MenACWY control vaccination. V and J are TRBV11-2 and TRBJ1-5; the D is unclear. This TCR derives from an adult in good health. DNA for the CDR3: TGTGCCAGCAGCTTAAACGGAGTTAGCAATCAGCCCCAGCATTTT. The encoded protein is CASSLNGVSNQPQHF. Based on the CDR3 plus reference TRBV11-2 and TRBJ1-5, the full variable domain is EAGVAQSPRYKIIEKRQSVAFWCNPISGHATLYWYQQILGQGPKLLIQFQNNGVVDDSQLPKDRFSAERLKGVDSTLKIQPAKLEDSAVYLCASSLNGVSNQPQHFGDGTRLSIL.